The 20 T cell receptor beta chains reported below all come from one sample, sequenced in a study of cytomegalovirus exposure and HLA in healthy donors. PCR amplification relied on 60 Vbeta primers (plus 13 Jbeta primers). Measured with immunoSEQ multiplex PCR; TCRdb has only the in-frame clones, and not every one. The sample includes some 240,000 clones, 70% to 80% of them seen just once. The sequenced sample was PBMCs. The receptors derive from a male donor in good health and CMV-seronegative.

This clone appeared once. The chain is built from TRBV5-5 and TRBJ2-7; TRBD1 is a possible D gene (5 bases). The V gene's germline CDR1 is SGHKS and CDR2 YYEKEE (reference sequence). The CDR3 loop spans 14 amino acids. V lost 0 bases, J lost 5 bases, and 12 bases lay in between. CDR3 nucleotides: TGTGCCAGCAGCTTGGTCGGCAGGGCGGACGAGCAGTACTTC. It specifies CASSLVGRADEQYF.

The V gene is TRBV6-6, the J gene TRBJ1-6; TRBD1 is a possible D gene (5 bases). Trimming took off 5 bases at V and 7 bases at J, with 15 bases between the two ends. This CDR3 spans 15 amino acids. The V gene's germline CDR1 is MNHNY and CDR2 SVGAGI (reference sequence). The CDR3 DNA reads as TGTGCCAGCAGTGGGGGGACGGGCAAAAATTCACCCCTCCACTTT. Amino acid sequence: CASSGGTGKNSPLHF.

This chain links TRBV30 with TRBJ1-2; D is perhaps TRBD1 (6 bases). V gave up 0 bases and J gave up 7 bases, with 6 bases separating them. The CDR3 sequence is 11 residues long. Germline values: CDR1 GTSNPN, CDR2 SVGIG (reference sequence). The chain's CDR3 is CAWSVGAGYTF. Here the CDR3 DNA reads TGTGCCTGGAGTGTGGGGGCTGGCTACACCTTC.

The chain couples TRBV23-1 to TRBJ1-1, with 9 bases aligning to TRBD1. TRBV23-1 is an open reading frame, and its role is uncertain. The CDR3 is made up of 15 amino acids. The ends lost 10 bases at V and 3 bases at J; junction bases unmatched: 12. Here the CDR3 reads CATPPSGQGYTEAFF. The CDR3 nucleotides read TGCGCCACACCCCCTTCTGGACAGGGGTACACTGAAGCTTTCTTT.

V and J are TRBV7-9 and TRBJ2-2; D is unclear. Germline assignment: CDR1 SEHNR and CDR2 FQNEAQ (reference sequence). This CDR3 has 10 residues. The CDR3 sequence is CSHYSGELFF. The CDR3 region has the DNA TGTTCCCATTACTCCGGGGAGCTGTTTTTT.

This clone was observed once. The chain has TRBV18 and TRBJ2-1; 10 nucleotides line up with TRBD2. Per the germline V gene, CDR1 is KGHSH and CDR2 is LQKENI. The CDR3 runs to 16 residues. V shed 4 bases, J shed 10 bases, and the junction held 13 bases outside the gene matches. CDR3 protein: CASSQRTSGLPDEQFF. CDR3 nucleotides: TGTGCCAGCTCACAAAGGACTAGCGGCCTCCCGGACGAGCAGTTCTTC.

The chain is built from TRBV25-1 and TRBJ2-7; D is uncertain. Germline lookup yields CDR1 MGHDK and CDR2 SYGVNS. The CDR3 extends over 13 amino acids. The germline V and J ends were trimmed by 8 bases and 2 bases, with 13 bases remaining between them. CDR3 region: CASVPDNTYEQYF. In nucleotides, the CDR3 is TGTGCCAGCGTTCCCGACAACACCTACGAGCAGTACTTC.

The chain has TRBV7-6 and TRBJ2-7, with 10 positions matching TRBD2. This CDR3 is built from 15 residues. J gave up 1 base and V 6 bases, and 6 bases lay outside the gene matches. Germline CDR1 and CDR2: SGHVS and FNYEAQ. The CDR3 loop reads CASSLRLAGSYEQYF. As DNA, the CDR3 is TGTGCCAGCAGTCTACGACTAGCGGGTTCCTACGAGCAGTACTTC.

V is TRBV18 and J is TRBJ2-1; no firm D call. The germline V gene has CDR1 KGHSH and CDR2 LQKENI. The CDR3 is made up of 15 amino acids. Trimming stripped 5 bases from V and 2 bases from J, with 13 bases between. The CDR3 region has the DNA TGTGCCAGCTCAGCACAAGCAGGCCCCTACAATGAGCAGTTCTTC. Protein: CASSAQAGPYNEQFF.

This clone appeared a few times. The chain recombines TRBV11-3 with TRBJ2-1; TRBD2 matches 7 bases. V trimming: 1 base; J trimming: 2 bases; junction bases outside the gene matches: 8. Germline values: CDR1 SGHNT, CDR2 YENEEA. This CDR3 region has 17 residues. In DNA, the CDR3 is TGTGCCAGCAGCTTAGTGGTTGGGACTAATACCTACAATGAGCAGTTCTTC. It specifies CASSLVVGTNTYNEQFF.

The V and J genes are TRBV30 and TRBJ2-5, with D perhaps TRBD1 (5 bases). Trimming left V 1 base short and J 5 bases short, with 8 bases between. From germline, CDR1 is GTSNPN and CDR2 SVGIG (reference sequence). The CDR3 spans 12 residues. CDR3 loop: CAWSEGRETQYF. In DNA, the CDR3 is TGTGCCTGGAGTGAGGGGCGGGAGACCCAGTACTTC.

The rearrangement joins TRBV30 to TRBJ1-1; no definite D call. From germline, CDR1 is GTSNPN and CDR2 SVGIG (reference sequence). The CDR3 is made up of 15 amino acids. Trimming removed 0 bases at V and 3 bases at J, with 14 bases between. CDR3 nucleotide sequence: TGTGCCTGGAGTGTACTCAGCCCGGCGGACACTGAAGCTTTCTTT. Its protein product is CAWSVLSPADTEAFF. Together with reference TRBV30 and TRBJ1-1, the CDR3 gives the full variable domain: SQTIHQWPATLVQPVGSPLSLECTVEGTSNPNLYWYRQAAGRGLQLLFYSVGIGQISSEVPQNLSASRPQDRQFILSSKKLLLSDSGFYLCAWSVLSPADTEAFFGQGTRLTVV.

The DNA of the CDR3 is TGTGCCAGCAGTGTTACAGGGGGCGCTGGGAATCAGCCCCAGCATTTT. Its translation: CASSVTGGAGNQPQHF. The chain combines TRBV6-1 with TRBJ1-5; 9 nucleotides line up with TRBD1. J was trimmed by 4 bases and V by 4 bases; bases with no gene match: 8. CDR1 is MNHNS, CDR2 SASEGT, per germline. The CDR3 loop spans 16 amino acids.

This clone was seen only a few times. J is TRBJ2-7 and V is TRBV4-1; 11 bases agree with TRBD2. V shed 1 base, J shed 4 bases, and the junction held 9 bases outside the gene matches. There are 17 residues in the CDR3. Germline V gives CDR1 MGHRA, CDR2 YSYEKL. In DNA, the CDR3 is TGCGCCAGCAGCCAAGGTAGCGGGAGGGCCAGGCAATACGAGCAGTACTTC. This encodes CASSQGSGRARQYEQYF.

CDR3 sequence reads: CASSLGTGGGMNTEAFF. DNA of the CDR3: TGTGCCAGCAGCTTGGGGACAGGGGGAGGGATGAACACTGAAGCTTTCTTT. The J gene is TRBJ1-1, the V gene TRBV7-3; 11 nucleotides line up with TRBD1. Germline V CDR1 and CDR2: SGHTA, FQGTGA. The V gene end was trimmed by 3 bases and the J gene end by 0 bases; junction bases not matched to a gene: 6. This CDR3 has 17 amino acids. Full variable domain (outside the CDR3, taken from reference TRBV7-3 and TRBJ1-1): GAGVSQTPSNKVTEKGKYVELRCDPISGHTALYWYRQSLGQGPEFLIYFQGTGAADDSGLPNDRFFAVRPEGSVSTLKIQRTERGDSAVYLCASSLGTGGGMNTEAFFGQGTRLTVV.

The chain employs TRBV18 and TRBJ2-5, with no clear D. Between the trimmed V and J ends, which lost 4 bases and 0 bases, there was a span of 12 bases. This CDR3 contains 15 residues. Germline assignment: CDR1 KGHSH and CDR2 LQKENI. The CDR3 DNA is TGTGCCAGCTCACTCATGACGGGTTACCAAGAGACCCAGTACTTC. This encodes CASSLMTGYQETQYF. The full variable domain, completed using reference TRBV18 and TRBJ2-5, is NAGVMQNPRHLVRRRGQEARLRCSPMKGHSHVYWYRQLPEEGLKFMVYLQKENIIDESGMPKERFSAEFPKEGPSILRIQQVVRGDSAAYFCASSLMTGYQETQYFGPGTRLLVL.

J is TRBJ2-3 and V is TRBV28, with a possible D match to TRBD2 (5 bases). This CDR3 is 13 amino acids long. V was shortened by 0 bases and J by 4 bases, with 5 bases between the two germline ends. CDR1 and CDR2 from the germline V gene are MDHEN and SYDVKM. CDR3 in amino acids: CASSLWRADTQYF. The CDR3, as DNA: TGTGCCAGCAGTTTATGGAGGGCAGATACGCAGTATTTT.

The chain links TRBV7-2 to TRBJ2-7, with 8 nucleotides matching TRBD1. V shed 1 base and J 4 bases; nucleotides not matched to a gene: 9. This CDR3 comprises 16 residues. The V gene's germline CDR1 is SGHTA and CDR2 FQGNSA. The CDR3 is CASSLVGGQDQYEQYF. Here the CDR3 DNA reads TGTGCCAGCAGCTTAGTTGGGGGACAGGATCAATACGAGCAGTACTTC. Variable domain in full (rest from reference TRBV7-2 and TRBJ2-7): GAGVSQSPSNKVTEKGKDVELRCDPISGHTALYWYRQSLGQGLEFLIYFQGNSAPDKSGLPSDRFSAERTGGSVSTLTIQRTQQEDSAVYLCASSLVGGQDQYEQYFGPGTRLTVT.

In its sample, this clone was seen a few times. The chain is built from TRBV7-9 and TRBJ1-4; D is unclear. V shed 5 bases and J shed 8 bases, with 9 bases lying between them. CDR1 SEHNR and CDR2 FQNEAQ come from the germline V gene (reference sequence). The CDR3 runs 12 residues. This chain's CDR3 is CASSQKEEKLFF. In nucleotides, the CDR3 is TGTGCCAGCAGCCAAAAGGAGGAAAAACTGTTTTTT. The full variable domain, its missing parts supplied by reference TRBV7-9 and TRBJ1-4, is DTGVSQNPRHKITKRGQNVTFRCDPISEHNRLYWYRQTLGQGPEFLTYFQNEAQLEKSRLLSDRFSAERPKGSFSTLEIQRTEQGDSAMYLCASSQKEEKLFFGSGTQLSVL.

This sequence joins TRBV5-7 and TRBJ1-3; D is possibly TRBD1 (6 bases). TRBV5-7 is reported as an ORF; its role is uncertain. This CDR3 has 16 amino acids. Trimming took 2 bases from V and 0 from J, leaving 12 bases between them. CDR3 in amino acids: CASSLQTGNSGNTIYF. In nucleotides, the CDR3 is TGTGCCAGCAGCTTACAGACAGGCAACTCTGGAAACACCATATATTTT.